One TCR beta chain is described in this entry. The antigen remains undetermined. Naive CD4+ cells had CD25+ Tregs removed. CDR3 length equals 15 residues. CDR1 is SEHNR, CDR2 FQNEAQ, per germline (reference sequence). The J segment lost 2 bases and the V segment lost 5 bases, leaving 8 bases of the junction unmatched. Full-length variable regions came from constant-region reverse primers plus semi-nested Nested Universal Primer A PCR. MiXCR, run by TCRdb on the 5' RACE reads, gives a single entry per CDR3 protein. The repertoire holds tens of thousands of distinct CDR3 sequences, with roughly 30% as singletons. General study points: Tumor Tregs overlapped most with tumor, then blood, naive CD4+ cells. The TCR gene usage of tumor memory CD4+ T cells clustered together with blood and lymph node memory CD4+ cells and with lymph node naive CD4+ cells.

The source is a female donor with breast cancer. Sample: naive CD4+ T cells sorted from blood. Subset: naive CD4+ T cells, CD4+CD45RA+CD25-. The genes are TRBV7-9 and TRBJ1-2; 7 bases fit TRBD1. The CDR3 region is CASSRRGGLNYGYTF. In DNA, the CDR3 is TGTGCCAGCAGCCGCAGGGGGGGCCTGAACTATGGCTACACCTTC. The full variable domain, its missing parts supplied by reference TRBV7-9 and TRBJ1-2, is DTGVSQNPRHKITKRGQNVTFRCDPISEHNRLYWYRQTLGQGPEFLTYFQNEAQLEKSRLLSDRFSAERPKGSFSTLEIQRTEQGDSAMYLCASSRRGGLNYGYTFGSGTRLTVV.